This T cell receptor (beta chain) was captured by sequencing in a study of PD-L1 blockade in urothelial cancer. Whole-study context: Male patients with bladder-origin urothelial cancer numbered about 90% of the roughly 30. T cell content in blood samples showed a median of around 140,000. Study conclusions and caveats: Tumor-associated TCR clones expanded more in blood at 3 weeks in patients with durable benefit.

This clone was recorded once. Its antigen is still unknown. Deletions cut 6 bases from V and 3 bases from J, with 12 bases between. The CDR3 extends over 13 amino acids. Per the germline V gene, CDR1 is SEHNR and CDR2 is FQNEAQ (reference sequence). A total of 1 to 8 samples per patient were collected pretreatment and on-treatment. Sequencing used immunoSEQ multiplex PCR; TCRdb keeps in-frame clones, though not all of them. The table shows just under 30,000 clones, with more than 75% occurring only once. V gene TRBV7-9 combines with J gene TRBJ2-7; D may be TRBD1 (6 bases). The input for sequencing was PBMCs, taken around atezolizumab (anti-PD-L1) treatment. This clonotype was sampled from a man aged 50-60 years with urothelial cancer. CDR3 residues: CASSPRGDYEQYF. CDR3 nucleotide sequence: TGTGCCAGCAGTCCCAGGGGAGACTACGAGCAGTACTTC.